These T cell receptor beta chains were read from a single sample in a study of Tregs in tolerant kidney transplant recipients. Measured with immunoSEQ multiplex PCR; TCRdb has only the in-frame clones, and not every one. The sample consists of roughly 45,000 clones, roughly nine tenths of them appearing once. The sample taken for sequencing was Tregs from blood. These receptor sequences come from a human donor in good health. Each CDR3 is given with its conserved first and last residue. The D gene is left open where the match is weak. Clone size is stated in some rows and not others, as once, few, many or a class when expanded.

-	TRBV15	-	TRBJ1-2	TGTGCCACCAGCAGGAGGGGGTCTATTCTAGGCTATGGCTACACCTTC	CATSRRGSILGYGYTF
-	TRBV4-1	TRBD1	TRBJ2-7	TGCGCCAGCAGCTACCCCCGGGACAGGCAGAGCTCCTACGAGCAGTACTTC	CASSYPRDRQSSYEQYF
-	TRBV9	-	TRBJ2-3	TGTGCCAGCAGCGTAGCTACAGGTGATACGCAGTATTTT	CASSVATGDTQYF
-	TRBV7-2	TRBD2	TRBJ2-7	TGTGCCAGCTCCTTAATATCTGGCGGGGGGCGCTACGAGCAGTACTTC	CASSLISGGGRYEQYF
-	TRBV5-6	-	TRBJ2-2	TGTGCCAGCAGCTGGGGGCTATCGATCACCGGGGAGCTGTTTTTT	CASSWGLSITGELFF
-	TRBV10-3	TRBD1	TRBJ1-2	TGTGCCATCAGTGACCCCGACAGGGGGAGGTACTATGGCTACACCTTC	CAISDPDRGRYYGYTF
few	TRBV5-5	-	TRBJ2-7	TGTGCCAGCACCCGTGGGGAGTACGAGCAGTACTTC	CASTRGEYEQYF
-	TRBV5-1	-	TRBJ2-1	TGCGCCAGCAGCTCGGGACGGTACAATGAGCAGTTCTTC	CASSSGRYNEQFF
-	TRBV9	TRBD1	TRBJ1-1	TGTGCCAGCAGCGTAGAGGTGGGGGAGGGGGCGCAGAGTGAAGCTTTCTTT	CASSVEVGEGAQSEAFF
-	TRBV18	-	TRBJ2-7	TGTGCCAGCTCACCAGGAACGTACAGCAACTACGAGCAGTACTTC	CASSPGTYSNYEQYF
-	TRBV5-5	-	TRBJ1-1	TGTGCCAGCAGCTTCAACACTGAAGCTTTCTTT	CASSFNTEAFF
few	TRBV4-2	TRBD2	TRBJ2-7	TGTGCCAGCAGCCAAGATCCCGGACTAGCGGCCCCTTCCGAGCAGTACTTC	CASSQDPGLAAPSEQYF
-	TRBV7-9	-	TRBJ2-5	TGTGCCAGCAGCTCCTACAGGGACCAAGAGACCCAGTACTTC	CASSSYRDQETQYF
-	TRBV19	-	TRBJ1-5	TGTGCCAGTAGTATAGACAGGTCGGATCAGCCCCAGCATTTT	CASSIDRSDQPQHF
-	TRBV10-2	-	TRBJ1-2	TGCGCCAGCAGACCAACTGAGGGCTATGGCTACACCTTC	CASRPTEGYGYTF
few	TRBV6-5	TRBD1	TRBJ1-2	TGTGCCAGCAGTTACTCCCAGGGGGCCCCCTATGGCTACACCTTC	CASSYSQGAPYGYTF
-	TRBV10-3	-	TRBJ2-1	TGTGCCATCAGTGAACTTCAAGGGTTTAACGATGAGCAGTTCTTC	CAISELQGFNDEQFF
-	TRBV6-5	TRBD1	TRBJ2-3	TGTGCCAGCAGTTACTCCCGGACAGGGAGAAATACGCAGTATTTT	CASSYSRTGRNTQYF
-	TRBV7-8	-	TRBJ2-7	TGTGCCAGCAGCCTTTCGCGTGGAGGGGGCGAGCAGTACTTC	CASSLSRGGGEQYF
-	TRBV7-8	TRBD1	TRBJ1-1	TGTGCCAGCAGCTTGGGACAGGGATTGGTAGCTTTCTTT	CASSLGQGLVAFF
-	TRBV5-4	-	TRBJ2-7	TGTGCCAGCAGCTTGAGGGACACCTACGAGCAGTACTTC	CASSLRDTYEQYF
-	TRBV7-8	-	TRBJ2-7	TGTGCCAGCAGCTTAGCTCTAGGACGGGGCCTCTACGAGCAGTACTTC	CASSLALGRGLYEQYF
-	TRBV5-5	TRBD1	TRBJ2-7	TGTGCCAGCAGCCTGGGGACAGACGAGCAGTACTTC	CASSLGTDEQYF
-	TRBV16	-	TRBJ2-6	TGTGCCAGCAGCCGCTACAGCAACTCTGGGGCCAACGTCCTGACTTTC	CASSRYSNSGANVLTF
-	TRBV11-2	-	TRBJ2-2	TGTGCCAGCAGCTTAGTTTCGACCGGGGAGCTGTTTTTT	CASSLVSTGELFF
-	TRBV5-1	TRBD2	TRBJ2-4	TGCGCCAGCAGCGCGGGACTAGAGGGAAACATTCAGTACTTC	CASSAGLEGNIQYF
-	TRBV2	-	TRBJ2-7	TGTGCCAGCAGGGTGGGATTTTACGAGCGGTACTTC	CASRVGFYERYF
-	TRBV5-5	TRBD2	TRBJ2-7	TGTGCCAGCAGCCCTGGACTAGCGGGTCCCTACGAGCAGTACTTC	CASSPGLAGPYEQYF
few	TRBV9	-	TRBJ2-2	TGTGCCAGCAGCGTTCTGGACTATAATACCGGGGAGCTGTTTTTT	CASSVLDYNTGELFF
-	TRBV10-3	-	TRBJ2-1	TGTGCCATCAGTACTAGATTGCCCGATGAGCAGTTCTTC	CAISTRLPDEQFF
-	TRBV4-1	-	TRBJ1-1	TGCGCCAGCAGCCAAGATACAGGGAGAAGCACTGAAGCTTTCTTT	CASSQDTGRSTEAFF
few	TRBV6-1	TRBD1	TRBJ1-5	TGTGCCAGCAGTGCTGAGACAGGGGGGCATCAGCCCCAGCATTTT	CASSAETGGHQPQHF
-	TRBV5-1	TRBD1	TRBJ2-7	TGCGCCAGCAGCGGCCGGGAAGGGACAGGGTCCCACGAGCAGTACTTC	CASSGREGTGSHEQYF
-	TRBV18	-	TRBJ1-2	TGTGCCAGCGCACAGGGTGACTATGGCTACGCCTTC	CASAQGDYGYAF
-	TRBV9	-	TRBJ1-1	TGTGCCAGCAGCGTAGGCCTGGGGGAGGGGAGCACTGAAGCTTTCTTT	CASSVGLGEGSTEAFF
-	TRBV4-2	TRBD2	TRBJ2-3	TGTGCCAGCAGCCAAGGATCGTTCTTCGGCGGGGGAGGCACAGATACGCAGTATTTT	CASSQGSFFGGGGTDTQYF
-	TRBV6-1	-	TRBJ1-4	TGTGCCAGCAGAGCAGATCTAACTAATGAAAAACTGTTTTTT	CASRADLTNEKLFF
once	TRBV5-1	-	TRBJ1-2	TGCGCCAGCAGCTATGACAGTGAAGGCTACACCTTC	CASSYDSEGYTF
-	TRBV5-1	-	TRBJ1-1	TGCGCCAGCAGCTTAGGGAATCTGAACACTGAAGCTTTCTTT	CASSLGNLNTEAFF
-	TRBV5-1	TRBD1	TRBJ1-2	TGCGCCAGCAGCTTTGCAGGGGGAGCTAACTATGGCTACACCTTC	CASSFAGGANYGYTF
-	TRBV11-2	-	TRBJ2-7	TGTGCCAGCAGTGCGGGCCTCGGGGGTTCCTACGAGCAGTACTTC	CASSAGLGGSYEQYF
-	TRBV2	TRBD2	TRBJ2-3	TGTGCCAGCAGTGTCCCTAGCGGGCGCACAGATACGCAGTATTTT	CASSVPSGRTDTQYF
few	TRBV29-1	-	TRBJ2-7	TGCAGCGTTGGGGGGCGCCGGCGTGCCTTTACCTACGAGCAGTACTTC	CSVGGRRRAFTYEQYF
-	TRBV5-1	-	TRBJ2-7	TGCGCCAGCAGCTTACCCCCAGGTAAGACCACCTACGAGCAGTACTTC	CASSLPPGKTTYEQYF
once	TRBV29-1	TRBD1	TRBJ2-1	TGCAGCGTGCACAGGGGCTCCTACAATGAGCAGTTCTTC	CSVHRGSYNEQFF
-	TRBV11-2	TRBD1	TRBJ1-2	TGTGCCAGCAGCCCGGGGACAGGCGGAGGCTACACCTTC	CASSPGTGGGYTF
-	TRBV6-5	-	TRBJ2-7	TGTGCCAGCAGTTACGCGCCTTACCTTGGTGGCCACGAGCAGTACTTC	CASSYAPYLGGHEQYF
-	TRBV28	-	TRBJ1-4	TGTGCCAGCAGTTTTGTCGGGGAGCTCGGTGAAAAACTGTTTTTT	CASSFVGELGEKLFF
-	TRBV2	-	TRBJ1-2	TGTGCCAGCAGCACCGGATATGGCTACACCTTC	CASSTGYGYTF
once	TRBV29-1	TRBD2	TRBJ2-1	TGCAGCGGTTCTGAGATAGCGGGAGGGATTCGCAATGAGCAGTTCTTC	CSGSEIAGGIRNEQFF